One sample yielded the 22 T cell receptor beta chains listed below, sequenced in a study of control samples from healthy donors and cancer patients. This table comes from immunoSEQ multiplex PCR, and its TCRdb copy is limited to in-frame clones, with some not included. The data contain some 34,000 clones, 90% to 95% of them seen just once; the ten biggest clones take up under 2%. Sequencing was carried out using PBMCs. These receptors came from a man aged 35 to 55 with colorectal cancer.

The rearrangement joins TRBV2 to TRBJ1-5, with 7 bases lining up with TRBD1. V lost 4 bases and J lost 1; bases outside the gene matches: 1. From germline, CDR1 is SNHLY and CDR2 FYNNEI. The length of the CDR3 is 14 residues. The CDR3 DNA sequence: TGTGCCAGCAGTGTACAGGGGAGCAATCAGCCCCAGCATTTT. Translated: CASSVQGSNQPQHF. The variable domain in full, completed from reference TRBV2 and TRBJ1-5, reads EPEVTQTPSHQVTQMGQEVILRCVPISNHLYFYWYRQILGQKVEFLVSFYNNEISEKSEIFDDQFSVERPDGSNFTLKIRSTKLEDSAMYFCASSVQGSNQPQHFGDGTRLSIL.

The chain uses TRBV5-6 and TRBJ2-5, with a weak D call TRBD1 (6 bases). CDR3 length: 15 amino acids. Germline CDR1 SGHDT, CDR2 YYEEEE. Trimming took off 5 bases at V and 5 bases at J, with 19 bases between the two ends. The CDR3 sequence: CASRRPDRIEETQYF. In nucleotides, the CDR3 is TGTGCCAGCAGGCGTCCGGACAGAATCGAGGAGACCCAGTACTTC. The whole variable domain, filled in from reference TRBV5-6 and TRBJ2-5, reads DAGVTQSPTHLIKTRGQQVTLRCSPKSGHDTVSWYQQALGQGPQFIFQYYEEEERQRGNFPDRFSGHQFPNYSSELNVNALLLGDSALYLCASRRPDRIEETQYFGPGTRLLVL.

This clone was found once. The chain recombines TRBV7-8 with TRBJ1-5, with D uncertain. Trimming left V 1 base short and J 1 base short, with 8 bases between. CDR3 size: 15 residues. CDR1 and CDR2 from the germline V gene are SGHVS and FQNEAQ. This chain's CDR3 is CASSLGPQSNQPQHF. The CDR3 DNA reads TGTGCCAGCAGCTTAGGGCCCCAAAGCAATCAGCCCCAGCATTTT.

There are a few counts of this clone. The V gene is TRBV5-1, the J gene TRBJ2-7; 8 bases line up with TRBD1. J gave up 3 bases and V 4 bases, and 6 bases lay outside the gene matches. The CDR3 contains 14 residues. Germline V lookup: CDR1 SGHRS, CDR2 YFSETQ. CDR3 nucleotide sequence: TGCGCCAGCAGCGTCGACAGGGGCAGCTACGAGCAGTACTTC. As protein: CASSVDRGSYEQYF.

This chain uses TRBV4-1 with TRBJ1-3; 12 nucleotides agree with TRBD1. This CDR3 is built from 16 residues. V shed 3 bases, J shed 4 bases, and the junction held 4 bases outside the gene matches. CDR1 is MGHRA, CDR2 YSYEKL, per germline. The CDR3 nucleotides are TGCGCCAGCAGCCAGAGGGACAGGGGGCAAGGAAACACCATATATTTT. Its protein is CASSQRDRGQGNTIYF.

V usage is TRBV19 and J usage is TRBJ2-3; the D is unclear. This CDR3 has 12 amino acids. Trimming took off 5 bases at V and 5 bases at J, with 8 bases between the two ends. Germline V gene data show CDR1 as LNHDA and CDR2 as SQIVND (reference sequence). The CDR3 nucleotides are TGTGCCAGTAGTCCGACCCAAGATACGCAGTATTTT. Protein product: CASSPTQDTQYF.

The chain employs TRBV19 and TRBJ1-4; 7 nucleotides line up with TRBD1. Looked up from germline, CDR1 is LNHDA and CDR2 is SQIVND (reference sequence). J gave up 0 bases and V 9 bases, and 10 bases lay outside the gene matches. CDR3 size: 16 residues. For the CDR3, the DNA is TGTGCCAGCCACAGGGGAGGGTTAACAACTAATGAAAAACTGTTTTTT. Its protein product is CASHRGGLTTNEKLFF.

The rearrangement links TRBV6-2 or TRBV6-3 to TRBJ1-2; D is ambiguous. Trimming removed 4 bases from V and 8 bases from J, with 8 bases in between. The CDR3 consists of 11 residues. From germline, CDR1 is MNHEY and CDR2 SVGEGT. The CDR3, as DNA: TGTGCCAGCAGTTCGTTCGTAGGCTACACCTTC. Protein sequence: CASSSFVGYTF.

CDR3 coding DNA: TGTGCCAGCAGCTTGACCGGACAGGGGGCCACTGAAGCTTTCTTT. Amino acid sequence: CASSLTGQGATEAFF. J is TRBJ1-1 and V is TRBV7-2, with 11 bases aligning to TRBD1. V dropped 3 bases and J dropped 4; count of bases not matched to a gene: 4. In germline, CDR1 is SGHTA, CDR2 FQGNSA. This CDR3 contains 15 residues. The variable domain in full, completed from reference TRBV7-2 and TRBJ1-1, reads GAGVSQSPSNKVTEKGKDVELRCDPISGHTALYWYRQSLGQGLEFLIYFQGNSAPDKSGLPSDRFSAERTGGSVSTLTIQRTQQEDSAVYLCASSLTGQGATEAFFGQGTRLTVV.

This sequence joins TRBV19 and TRBJ2-1; 8 positions match TRBD2. This CDR3 is built from 14 residues. From germline, CDR1 is LNHDA and CDR2 SQIVND (reference sequence). With V trimmed by 9 bases and J by 4 bases, 8 bases remained unmatched. DNA of the CDR3: TGTGCCAGCCGAAGCGGGGGTGGGTACAATGAGCAGTTCTTC. Translating gives CASRSGGGYNEQFF.

The chain carries TRBV6-5 and TRBJ1-2; 9 positions agree with TRBD1. This CDR3 is 14 amino acids long. After removal of 8 bases from V and 5 bases from J, the junction contained 9 bases not matched to a gene. Germline values: CDR1 MNHEY, CDR2 SVGAGI. CDR3 nucleotide sequence: TGTGCCAGCCTCTCGGCGGACAGGGGATATGGCTACACCTTC. Protein product: CASLSADRGYGYTF.

This chain joins TRBV7-9 and TRBJ2-2; D ambiguous. V lost 1 base and J lost 4, with 4 bases in between. CDR3 length: 13 amino acids. Germline values: CDR1 SEHNR, CDR2 FQNEAQ (reference sequence). CDR3 nucleotide sequence: TGTGCCAGCAGCTTAGTCCTCACCGGGGAGCTGTTTTTT. This codes for CASSLVLTGELFF.

The J gene is TRBJ1-5, the V gene TRBV10-1, with 7 bases matching TRBD1. V dropped 2 bases and J dropped 7; count of bases not matched to a gene: 2. Germline CDR1 WNHNN, CDR2 SYGVQD (reference sequence). The CDR3 spans 13 residues. The DNA of the CDR3 is TGCGCCAGCAGTGAGACAGGGGAACAGCCCCAGCATTTT. It specifies CASSETGEQPQHF.

V gene TRBV24-1 combines with J gene TRBJ2-3; D unresolved. V was clipped by 4 bases and J by 5 bases, with 9 bases between them. This CDR3 region has 13 residues. The germline V gene has CDR1 KGHDR and CDR2 SFDVKD. CDR3 nucleotide sequence: TGTGCCACCAGTGACCCGCCCCTAGATACGCAGTATTTT. Protein sequence: CATSDPPLDTQYF.

V gene TRBV14 combines with J gene TRBJ1-1, with D possibly being TRBD1 (5 bases). Trimming removed 2 bases from V and 3 bases from J, with 16 bases in between. Germline V lookup: CDR1 SGHDN, CDR2 FVKESK. The length of the CDR3 is 16 residues. In DNA form, the CDR3 reads TGTGCCAGCAGCCAATCGTTGAGGGAAGGGGACACTGAAGCTTTCTTT. Protein product: CASSQSLREGDTEAFF.

The chain links TRBV28 to TRBJ2-2; 8 nucleotides match TRBD1. Germline V gives CDR1 MDHEN, CDR2 SYDVKM. The trim removed 5 bases at V and 4 bases at J, leaving 9 bases unmatched. The CDR3 covers 16 residues. The CDR3 here is CASSENRGKGTGELFF. The CDR3 DNA reads TGTGCCAGCAGTGAAAACAGGGGGAAGGGCACCGGGGAGCTGTTTTTT.

The CDR3 nucleotides are TGTGCCAGCAGCTCCACCTCGTTGGGCCATGAGCAGTTCTTC. The encoded protein is CASSSTSLGHEQFF. The chain combines TRBV9 with TRBJ2-1; the D is unclear. V shed 4 bases and J shed 8 bases, with 16 bases lying between them. The CDR3 spans 14 residues. Germline values: CDR1 SGDLS, CDR2 YYNGEE. Using reference TRBV9 and TRBJ2-1 for the parts outside the CDR3, the full variable domain is DSGVTQTPKHLITATGQRVTLRCSPRSGDLSVYWYQQSLDQGLQFLIQYYNGEERAKGNILERFSAQQFPDLHSELNLSSLELGDSALYFCASSSTSLGHEQFFGPGTRLTVL.

The genes are TRBV2 and TRBJ2-1; a possible D gene is TRBD1 (6 bases). Trimming stripped 6 bases from V and 2 bases from J, with 20 bases between. The length of the CDR3 is 17 residues. Germline loops: CDR1 SNHLY, CDR2 FYNNEI. CDR3 bases: TGTGCCAGCAGCCCGATTACAGGGATGCGGACCTACAATGAGCAGTTCTTC. Translated: CASSPITGMRTYNEQFF.

This clone was observed a single time. The chain links TRBV23-1 to TRBJ1-1; D perhaps matches TRBD1 (5 bases). TRBV23-1 is given ORF status, its function remaining uncertain. V was clipped by 6 bases and J by 0 bases, with 32 bases between them. The CDR3 runs 21 residues. CDR3 nucleotide sequence: TGCGCCAGCAGCCTTGGGGGGGGAGGGGCCTCCCTCGGGATCATGAACACTGAAGCTTTCTTT. Translating it yields CASSLGGGGASLGIMNTEAFF.

The V call is TRBV7-3, the J call TRBJ1-1; 11 bases fit TRBD1. V trimming: 5 bases; J trimming: 5 bases; junction bases outside the gene matches: 4. Germline CDR1 is SGHTA and CDR2 is FQGTGA. The CDR3 contains 14 residues. The CDR3 DNA reads TGTGCCAGCAGCCCTGGGACAGGGGGAACTGAAGCTTTCTTT. Its protein is CASSPGTGGTEAFF.

The chain recombines TRBV19 with TRBJ1-1; no definite D call. Germline assignment: CDR1 LNHDA and CDR2 SQIVND (reference sequence). The V gene lost 4 bases and the J gene lost 4 bases, with 10 bases spanning the gap. The CDR3 totals 13 residues. The CDR3 spells CASSNRGGTEAFF. The DNA for the CDR3 is TGTGCCAGTAGTAACCGGGGAGGCACTGAAGCTTTCTTT.

The genes are TRBV5-4 and TRBJ2-7; 8 positions agree with TRBD1. The CDR3 has 15 residues. V lost 5 bases, J lost 5 bases, and 12 bases stayed unmatched. Germline V lookup: CDR1 SGHNT, CDR2 YYREEE (reference sequence). CDR3 protein: CASRTGTGDIHEQYF. The CDR3 nucleotides are TGTGCCAGCAGAACCGGGACAGGCGACATCCACGAGCAGTACTTC.